What follows is one TCR beta chain and its context. Original processing methods: Reference gene primers were amplified, and this amplification served to estimate nucleated cell counts. Produced via immunoSEQ multiplex PCR; TCRdb's table is partial and in-frame only. That table supplies the V and J calls and clone size; D and trimming were determined from the DNA. The table has tens of thousands of clones, more than 80% seen once. The sample originates from a study of blood T cell repertoires in COVID-19. At the level of the study: The United States, Italy and Spain provided the acute and convalescent COVID-19 samples.

Germline CDR1 is LNHDA and CDR2 is SQIVND (reference sequence). The CDR3 has 14 residues. The ends lost 5 bases at V and 0 bases at J; junction bases unmatched: 4. The chain uses TRBV19 and TRBJ2-7, with 7 bases fitting TRBD2. This TCR was sampled from a human donor in a cohort sampled during active COVID-19. The sample comprised peripheral blood. CDR3 sequence: CASSPSGISYEQYF. For the CDR3, the DNA is TGTGCCAGTAGTCCTAGCGGTATCTCCTACGAGCAGTACTTC. The variable domain in full, completed from reference TRBV19 and TRBJ2-7, reads DGGITQSPKYLFRKEGQNVTLSCEQNLNHDAMYWYRQDPGQGLRLIYYSQIVNDFQKGDIAEGYSVSREKKESFPLTVTSAQKNPTAFYLCASSPSGISYEQYFGPGTRLTVT.